These 2 T cell receptor beta chains were all obtained from the same sample, sequenced in a study of T cells in Graves' hyperthyroidism and ophthalmopathy. Using RNA transcripts as the source, TCR beta CDR3 regions were amplified. The primer set for the first-round RT-PCR of the TCR CDR3 was HTBI. Via MiXCR, TCRdb re-called the multiplex PCR reads, giving one row per CDR3 protein. The table has some 370,000 distinct CDR3 sequences, roughly an eighth seen once. The sequenced sample was blood. The source of these receptors is a man aged 45-65 years with Graves' ophthalmopathy.

This clonotype was observed at least ten times. Here the CDR3 DNA reads TGTGCCAGCCATAGCCGGGGCGTTGAGGAGACCCAGTACTTC. Encoded protein: CASHSRGVEETQYF. This rearrangement joins TRBV12-3 or TRBV12-4 to TRBJ2-5; D tentatively reads TRBD1 or TRBD2 (5 bases each). The CDR3 runs to 14 residues. The V gene lost 8 bases and the J gene lost 5 bases, with 18 bases spanning the gap.

This clonotype was counted ten times or more. J is TRBJ1-6 and V is TRBV12-3 or TRBV12-4, with D unresolved. The CDR3 is 13 residues long. Trimming shortened V by 3 bases and J by 7 bases, and 7 bases separated the two germline ends. CDR3 bases: TGTGCCAGCAGTTTCGAGGGAAATTCACCCCTCCACTTT. It is translated as CASSFEGNSPLHF.